The 30 T cell receptor beta chains below all came from one sample that was sequenced in a study of Ad26.COV2.S vaccination and SARS-CoV-2 variants. Clones were read by immunoSEQ multiplex PCR, and TCRdb kept only the in-frame ones, dropping some. The table lists some 270,000 clones, around nine tenths of them singletons. The sample's treatment: some 19 received Ad26.COV2.S at low or high dose, single or two shots; about five received placebo; per-sample allocation not given. Each sample was drawn 63 days after the first injection (of vaccine or placebo). The sequences come from peripheral blood, collected in a trial of Ad26.COV2.S vaccine versus placebo. The receptors were gathered from a person aged 18-60 years who received the Ad26.COV2.S COVID-19 vaccine or a placebo.

The chain couples TRBV4-2 to TRBJ2-6; D is undetermined. Between the trimmed V and J ends, which lost 1 base and 0 bases, there was a span of 4 bases. CDR1 is LGHNA, CDR2 YNFKEQ, per germline. This CDR3 is 15 amino acids long. CDR3 protein: CASSQAGSGANVLTF. The CDR3, as DNA: TGTGCCAGCAGCCAAGCGGGCTCTGGGGCCAACGTCCTGACTTTC.

The genes are TRBV2 and TRBJ2-3; 7 positions match TRBD2. The CDR3 is made up of 16 amino acids. Germline assignment: CDR1 SNHLY and CDR2 FYNNEI. J was trimmed by 0 bases and V by 7 bases; bases with no gene match: 10. CDR3 DNA: TGTGCCAGCAATGGGGGTAGCGGGTTTAGCACAGATACGCAGTATTTT. Translation gives CASNGGSGFSTDTQYF.

CDR3 DNA sequence: TGTGCCATCGGGGGGGTCAACGAGCAGTACGTC. Protein product: CAIGGVNEQYV. The chain combines TRBV2 with TRBJ2-7; 8 bases are a match to TRBD2. The germline CDR1 and CDR2 sequences are SNHLY and FYNNEI. After removal of 10 bases from V and 5 bases from J, the junction contained 4 bases not matched to a gene. This CDR3 comprises 11 residues.

The V and J genes are TRBV5-1 and TRBJ1-1, with D tentatively TRBD1 (5 bases). The germline V gene has CDR1 SGHRS and CDR2 YFSETQ. Trimming shortened V by 0 bases and J by 0 bases, and 12 bases separated the two germline ends. This CDR3 is built from 16 residues. The CDR3 DNA reads TGCGCCAGCAGCTTGGCGGGGGTCAGCCTGAACACTGAAGCTTTCTTT. Protein sequence: CASSLAGVSLNTEAFF.

This sequence joins TRBV5-4 and TRBJ2-7; D gene ambiguous. The V end lost 0 bases, the J end lost 0 bases, and 10 bases lay between the germline ends. The CDR3 runs to 15 residues. CDR1 is SGHNT and CDR2 is YYREEE in the germline V gene (reference sequence). CDR3 in DNA: TGTGCCAGCAGCTTGGAGAGCCGTAGCTCCTACGAGCAGTACTTC. It translates to CASSLESRSSYEQYF. Variable domain in full (rest from reference TRBV5-4 and TRBJ2-7): ETGVTQSPTHLIKTRGQQVTLRCSSQSGHNTVSWYQQALGQGPQFIFQYYREEENGRGNFPPRFSGLQFPNYSSELNVNALELDDSALYLCASSLESRSSYEQYFGPGTRLTVT.

The chain is built from TRBV7-3 and TRBJ2-2; 8 nucleotides align to TRBD1. Germline values: CDR1 SGHTA, CDR2 FQGTGA. The length of the CDR3 is 15 residues. The J segment lost 4 bases and the V segment lost 2 bases, leaving 3 bases of the junction unmatched. The CDR3 nucleotides are TGTGCCAGCAGCTTATCGGGGACAGGCACCGGGGAGCTGTTTTTT. Translated, it gives CASSLSGTGTGELFF. Complete variable domain (other parts from reference TRBV7-3 and TRBJ2-2): GAGVSQTPSNKVTEKGKYVELRCDPISGHTALYWYRQSLGQGPEFLIYFQGTGAADDSGLPNDRFFAVRPEGSVSTLKIQRTERGDSAVYLCASSLSGTGTGELFFGEGSRLTVL.

The chain links TRBV9 to TRBJ2-5; 8 bases are shared with TRBD2. The CDR3 covers 16 residues. After removal of 6 bases from V and 2 bases from J, the junction contained 12 bases not matched to a gene. Germline CDR1 reads SGDLS; CDR2 reads YYNGEE. The CDR3: CASTNGAGVPQETQYF. The DNA of the CDR3 is TGTGCCAGCACGAACGGAGCGGGAGTTCCTCAAGAGACCCAGTACTTC.

V gene TRBV18 combines with J gene TRBJ1-2; 7 bases fit TRBD1. V gave up 3 bases and J gave up 4 bases; unmatched junction bases: 5. Germline V gene sequence: CDR1 KGHSH, CDR2 LQKENI. This CDR3 has 14 amino acids. CDR3 in amino acids: CASSPEGAAYGYTF. CDR3 DNA sequence: TGTGCCAGCTCACCGGAGGGGGCCGCCTATGGCTACACCTTC.

The V gene is TRBV6-2 or TRBV6-3, the J gene TRBJ1-2; D is perhaps TRBD1 (6 bases). V shed 6 bases and J shed 6 bases, with 14 bases lying between them. Per germline, CDR1 MNHEY and CDR2 SVGEGT. The CDR3 loop spans 13 amino acids. As DNA, the CDR3 is TGTGCCAGCAGCCTACTCAGGGGAAATGGCTACACCTTC. This encodes CASSLLRGNGYTF.

This clone was recorded only once. V and J are TRBV19 and TRBJ2-1; 10 bases agree with TRBD1. This CDR3 is 15 amino acids long. V lost 6 bases, J lost 4 bases, and 6 bases stayed unmatched. Germline V lookup: CDR1 LNHDA, CDR2 SQIVND (reference sequence). The CDR3 sequence: CASRDRGRLYNEQFF. CDR3 coding DNA: TGTGCCAGTAGAGACAGGGGGCGATTATACAATGAGCAGTTCTTC. Using reference TRBV19 and TRBJ2-1 for the parts outside the CDR3, the full variable domain is DGGITQSPKYLFRKEGQNVTLSCEQNLNHDAMYWYRQDPGQGLRLIYYSQIVNDFQKGDIAEGYSVSREKKESFPLTVTSAQKNPTAFYLCASRDRGRLYNEQFFGPGTRLTVL.

This chain uses TRBV18 with TRBJ2-3; 9 bases are shared with TRBD1. Germline V gene lookup returns CDR1 KGHSH and CDR2 LQKENI. V shed 5 bases and J 2 bases; nucleotides not matched to a gene: 5. The CDR3 has 15 amino acids. CDR3 DNA sequence: TGTGCCAGCTCATCAAACAGGGGGCACACAGATACGCAGTATTTT. As protein: CASSSNRGHTDTQYF. The complete variable domain, with remaining parts taken from reference TRBV18 and TRBJ2-3, reads NAGVMQNPRHLVRRRGQEARLRCSPMKGHSHVYWYRQLPEEGLKFMVYLQKENIIDESGMPKERFSAEFPKEGPSILRIQQVVRGDSAAYFCASSSNRGHTDTQYFGPGTRLTVL.

This chain connects TRBV6-5 to TRBJ1-6, with 8 bases that match TRBD1. Germline loops: CDR1 MNHEY, CDR2 SVGAGI. The CDR3 runs 15 residues. The trim removed 4 bases at V and 8 bases at J, leaving 7 bases unmatched. Written as DNA, the CDR3 is TGTGCCAGCAGTTTCCAGGGGGCGCGGGATTCACCCCTCCACTTT. Its translation is CASSFQGARDSPLHF.

This chain uses TRBV7-2 with TRBJ2-7, with D tentatively TRBD2 (6 bases). The CDR3 is 14 amino acids. With 5 bases removed from V and 3 bases from J, the gap between germline ends came to 14 bases. Per the germline V gene, CDR1 is SGHTA and CDR2 is FQGNSA. CDR3 residues: CASSQTSRVYEQYV. In nucleotides, the CDR3 is TGTGCCAGCAGCCAAACTAGCAGAGTCTACGAGCAGTACGTC.

CDR3 in amino acids: CASSLALAGSYNEQFF. The CDR3 DNA sequence: TGTGCCAGCAGCTTGGCGCTAGCGGGGTCCTACAATGAGCAGTTCTTC. The chain carries TRBV5-5 and TRBJ2-1, with TRBD2 matching 9 bases. V shed 0 bases and J 1 base; nucleotides not matched to a gene: 2. This CDR3 region has 16 residues. Germline V gene sequence: CDR1 SGHKS, CDR2 YYEKEE (reference sequence).

The chain uses TRBV2 and TRBJ1-6; tentatively, D is TRBD1 (5 bases). CDR1 SNHLY and CDR2 FYNNEI come from the germline V gene. The CDR3 extends over 13 amino acids. V shed 2 bases and J shed 10 bases, with 9 bases lying between them. The CDR3 here is CASSEQGGSPLHF. CDR3 in DNA: TGTGCCAGCAGTGAACAGGGAGGATCACCCCTCCACTTT.

The chain combines TRBV5-4 with TRBJ1-1; D may be TRBD1 (6 bases). The CDR3 loop spans 14 amino acids. Trimming left V 3 bases short and J 6 bases short, with 15 bases between. Germline CDR1 and CDR2: SGHNT and YYREEE (reference sequence). The CDR3 region has the DNA TGTGCCAGCAGCTCCTATCAGGGGAGGGCTGAAGCTTTCTTT. Translating it yields CASSSYQGRAEAFF.

The chain combines TRBV27 with TRBJ2-1; a possible D gene is TRBD1 (6 bases). The V end lost 4 bases, the J end lost 10 bases, and 14 bases lay between the germline ends. The CDR3 sequence is 13 residues long. Per germline, CDR1 MNHEY and CDR2 SMNVEV (reference sequence). CDR3 nucleotides: TGTGCCAGCAGTTGGGGCAGGGGAGACGAGCAGTTCTTC. Its protein is CASSWGRGDEQFF.

The chain recombines TRBV21-1 with TRBJ1-2. TRBV21-1 is a pseudogene segment. The length of the CDR3 is 15 residues. The CDR3 here is CASSKRRRSNYGYTF. The CDR3 DNA reads TGTGCCAGCAGCAAGAGACGGCGTTCTAACTATGGCTACACCTTC.

V is TRBV4-1 and J is TRBJ1-1; D unclear. The germline V and J ends were trimmed by 2 bases and 1 base, with 14 bases remaining between them. The germline V gene has CDR1 MGHRA and CDR2 YSYEKL. This CDR3 spans 16 amino acids. The CDR3 sequence is CASSQPDIGRNTEAFF. In DNA, the CDR3 is TGCGCCAGCAGCCAACCTGACATCGGACGGAACACTGAAGCTTTCTTT.

The chain's CDR3 is CASSLDPYYEQYV. CDR3 bases: TGTGCCAGCAGCTTAGATCCCTACTACGAGCAGTACGTC. The V call is TRBV7-9, the J call TRBJ2-7; D is undetermined. V dropped 1 base and J dropped 3 bases, with 7 bases sitting between them. CDR1 is SEHNR, CDR2 FQNEAQ, per germline (reference sequence). The CDR3 loop spans 13 amino acids.

CDR3 nucleotide sequence: TGTGCCAGCAGTCTCATGGGGGTCGGTACGCAGTATTTT. As protein: CASSLMGVGTQYF. The chain carries TRBV12-3 or TRBV12-4 and TRBJ2-3; the D gene could be TRBD1 or TRBD2 (5 bases each). Trimming left V 5 bases short and J 8 bases short, with 14 bases between. This CDR3 region has 13 residues.

The table lists this clone with a count of one. V gene TRBV5-8 combines with J gene TRBJ2-3; D call uncertain. V lost 2 bases and J lost 0, with 10 bases in between. The CDR3 consists of 15 residues. Germline V gene lookup returns CDR1 SGHTS and CDR2 YDEGEE. CDR3 nucleotide sequence: TGTGCCAGCAGCTTCGGCAGTCTGAGCACAGATACGCAGTATTTT. It yields the protein CASSFGSLSTDTQYF.

The chain is built from TRBV7-8 and TRBJ1-2; no clear D gene. With 3 bases removed from V and 8 bases from J, the gap between germline ends came to 13 bases. CDR1 and CDR2 from the germline V gene are SGHVS and FQNEAQ. The CDR3 is made up of 13 amino acids. The CDR3 DNA sequence: TGTGCCAGCAGCTTTGGGGTCCTTAAAGGCTACACCTTC. It is translated as CASSFGVLKGYTF.

The rearrangement uses TRBV6-6 and TRBJ2-1; 14 positions agree with TRBD2. Trimming cost V 6 bases and J 8 bases; bases outside gene matches: 6. CDR1 MNHNY and CDR2 SVGAGI come from the germline V gene (reference sequence). This CDR3 contains 15 residues. The CDR3 sequence: CASRTGLAGVHEQFF. CDR3 DNA: TGTGCCAGCAGGACGGGACTAGCGGGAGTCCATGAGCAGTTCTTC.

The chain joins TRBV7-6 to TRBJ1-1; TRBD1 matches 9 bases. With V trimmed by 5 bases and J by 1 base, 5 bases remained unmatched. Looked up from germline, CDR1 is SGHVS and CDR2 is FNYEAQ. The length of the CDR3 is 15 residues. CDR3 DNA: TGTGCCAGCAGCACCTGGACAGGGGAGAACACTGAAGCTTTCTTT. Its translation: CASSTWTGENTEAFF.

V gene TRBV6-5 combines with J gene TRBJ2-2; 8 bases fit TRBD1. Losses at the gene ends were 5 bases for V and 6 bases for J; bases not matched to a gene: 8. CDR1 MNHEY and CDR2 SVGAGI come from the germline V gene. The CDR3 extends over 15 amino acids. CDR3 bases: TGTGCCAGCAGTCACGCACAGGGGGTGGCCGGGGAGCTGTTTTTT. Translation gives CASSHAQGVAGELFF.

This rearrangement joins TRBV7-9 to TRBJ1-1; D unclear. The V gene lost 5 bases and the J gene lost 0 bases, with 7 bases spanning the gap. CDR1 and CDR2 (germline): SEHNR, FQNEAQ (reference sequence). This CDR3 comprises 13 residues. This chain's CDR3 is CASSHAVNTEAFF. In DNA form, the CDR3 reads TGTGCCAGCAGCCACGCGGTGAACACTGAAGCTTTCTTT.

The rearrangement uses TRBV4-2 and TRBJ1-6; TRBD1 matches at 10 bases. Trimming removed 4 bases from V and 8 bases from J; junction bases left unmatched: 2. The CDR3 has 14 residues. Germline loops: CDR1 LGHNA, CDR2 YNFKEQ. CDR3: CASSRDRGDSPLHF. CDR3 nucleotides: TGTGCCAGCAGCCGGGACAGGGGTGATTCACCCCTCCACTTT.

The chain employs TRBV7-2 and TRBJ1-2; D is unclear. V lost 7 bases to trimming and J lost 6 bases, with 15 bases between them. Germline V gene lookup returns CDR1 SGHTA and CDR2 FQGNSA. The CDR3 has 13 amino acids. Here the CDR3 reads CASTIAGGDGYTF. In nucleotides, the CDR3 is TGTGCCAGCACCATAGCGGGTGGCGATGGCTACACCTTC.

V gene TRBV29-1 combines with J gene TRBJ2-7; 7 bases are a match to TRBD2. The CDR3 length is 15 residues. CDR1 is SQVTM and CDR2 is ANQGSEA in the germline V gene. Losses at the gene ends were 5 bases for V and 5 bases for J; bases not matched to a gene: 15. CDR3 coding DNA: TGCAGCGTTAACGGTGTGACTGCGGGGGAGGACGAGCAGTACGTC. As protein: CSVNGVTAGEDEQYV.